These 27 T cell receptor beta chains came from one sample sequenced in a study of vaccination effects on CD4 cells after COVID-19. A roughly 10-day culture period preceded the isolation of CD4+ T cells. All study participants received two doses of BNT162b2 or mRNA-1273 vaccine. Libraries were prepared by immunoSEQ multiplex PCR; TCRdb keeps only in-frame clonotypes and omits some of them. The table has around 66,000 clones, around 70% seen once. These receptors have no identified antigens. The source was CD4+ T cells from PBMCs cultured without peptide, collected after COVID-19 vaccination. The source of these receptors is a human donor who received a COVID-19 vaccine.

The V and J genes are TRBV7-9 and TRBJ2-5; 10 bases map to TRBD1. The trim removed 10 bases at V and 5 bases at J, leaving 13 bases unmatched. Germline-derived CDR1 and CDR2 are SEHNR and FQNEAQ (reference sequence). The CDR3 has 15 amino acids. The CDR3 spells CATQRSGTGVETQYF. The CDR3 DNA reads TGTGCCACCCAGAGATCCGGGACAGGGGTTGAGACCCAGTACTTC.

This chain connects TRBV7-2 to TRBJ1-2; D remains unclear. V was shortened by 4 bases and J by 4 bases, with 13 bases between the two germline ends. Germline CDR1 and CDR2: SGHTA and FQGNSA. The CDR3 runs to 14 residues. CDR3 loop: CASSSTQESYGYTF. In nucleotides, the CDR3 is TGTGCCAGCAGCTCCACTCAGGAGAGCTATGGCTACACCTTC.

The chain couples TRBV4-1 to TRBJ1-5, with D perhaps TRBD1 (5 bases). This CDR3 is 14 amino acids long. From germline, CDR1 is MGHRA and CDR2 YSYEKL. Trimming took off 1 base at V and 2 bases at J, with 6 bases between the two ends. CDR3: CASSQGGRNQPQHF. CDR3 DNA: TGCGCCAGCAGCCAAGGGGGCCGCAATCAGCCCCAGCATTTT.

This clone was seen a handful of times. The chain links TRBV7-2 to TRBJ2-2; TRBD1 aligns across 7 bases. This CDR3 region has 14 residues. The V segment lost 7 bases and the J segment 6 bases; nucleotides outside the gene matches: 8. Germline CDR1 reads SGHTA; CDR2 reads FQGNSA. The CDR3 reads CASIPTGLSGELFF. The CDR3, as DNA: TGTGCCAGCATCCCGACAGGGCTCTCCGGGGAGCTGTTTTTT.

This clone was observed a handful of times. V gene TRBV2 combines with J gene TRBJ1-3; D gene ambiguous. The V gene's germline CDR1 is SNHLY and CDR2 FYNNEI. With 4 bases removed from V and 0 bases from J, the gap between germline ends came to 10 bases. The length of the CDR3 is 15 residues. The DNA of the CDR3 is TGTGCCAGCAGTGGCCGGGGTGGCTCTGGAAACACCATATATTTT. It is translated as CASSGRGGSGNTIYF.

The chain couples TRBV5-4 to TRBJ2-5, with 7 bases lining up with TRBD1. V shed 3 bases, J shed 1 base, and the junction held 0 bases outside the gene matches. CDR1 is SGHNT and CDR2 is YYREEE in the germline V gene (reference sequence). This CDR3 contains 13 residues. The CDR3 sequence is CASSWDSQETQYF. The CDR3, as DNA: TGTGCCAGCAGCTGGGACAGCCAAGAGACCCAGTACTTC.

The chain combines TRBV6-5 with TRBJ1-5; TRBD1 agrees at 10 bases. Germline CDR1 reads MNHEY; CDR2 reads SVGAGI. V lost 6 bases and J lost 5; bases outside the gene matches: 4. The CDR3 extends over 14 amino acids. CDR3 region: CASSGQGGDQPQHF. The CDR3 bases are TGTGCCAGCAGCGGACAGGGGGGAGATCAGCCCCAGCATTTT.

The rearrangement uses TRBV6-2 or TRBV6-3 and TRBJ2-5, with no clear D. Germline V gene sequence: CDR1 MNHEY, CDR2 SVGEGT. V shed 5 bases and J shed 1 base, with 2 bases lying between them. The CDR3 has 11 residues. The CDR3 here is CASSTQETQYF. CDR3 bases: TGTGCCAGCAGTACCCAAGAGACCCAGTACTTC.

The gene calls are TRBV3-1 (or the pseudogene TRBV3-2) and TRBJ2-2; D is uncertain. Trimming removed 1 base at V and 0 bases at J, with 9 bases between. CDR1 and CDR2 from the germline V gene are LGHDT and YNNKEL (reference sequence). CDR3 length: 16 amino acids. CDR3 bases: TGTGCCAGCAGCCAAGGGTCTGGCCCGAACACCGGGGAGCTGTTTTTT. Translation: CASSQGSGPNTGELFF.

V usage is TRBV2 and J usage is TRBJ2-1, with 10 nucleotides matching TRBD1. J gave up 3 bases and V 6 bases, and 2 bases lay outside the gene matches. Germline CDR1 reads SNHLY; CDR2 reads FYNNEI. The CDR3 runs 14 residues. The CDR3 region has the DNA TGTGCCAGCAGCGGACAGGGGGGCTACAATGAGCAGTTCTTC. This sequence encodes CASSGQGGYNEQFF.

The chain has TRBV6-5 and TRBJ1-2; 12 positions agree with TRBD1. CDR3 length: 15 amino acids. Unmatched junction bases numbered 9, after V lost 7 bases and J lost 6 bases. The germline CDR1 and CDR2 sequences are MNHEY and SVGAGI. CDR3 sequence: CASTVPGQGANGYTF. DNA for the CDR3: TGTGCCAGCACGGTACCGGGACAGGGGGCGAATGGCTACACCTTC.

This clone was found a few times. J is TRBJ1-1 and V is TRBV6-5, with 7 nucleotides matching TRBD1. V trimming: 6 bases; J trimming: 4 bases; junction bases outside the gene matches: 11. The CDR3 loop spans 15 amino acids. Germline CDR1 MNHEY, CDR2 SVGAGI. Written as DNA, the CDR3 is TGTGCCAGCAGAAGACAGGGACGCGGAAGCACTGAAGCTTTCTTT. The encoded protein is CASRRQGRGSTEAFF.

This chain uses TRBV28 with TRBJ2-3; D is perhaps TRBD2 (5 bases). The CDR3 covers 13 residues. V was pared by 6 bases and J by 13 bases, with 20 bases between. CDR1 is MDHEN and CDR2 is SYDVKM in the germline V gene. CDR3 coding DNA: TGTGCCAGCAGCCCCTACCGTTCGGGGTTGGAGTATTTT. It encodes CASSPYRSGLEYF.

This clone turned up a few times. The chain couples TRBV5-6 to TRBJ1-5; TRBD1 aligns across 12 bases. Trimming cost V 0 bases and J 6 bases; bases outside gene matches: 4. CDR3 length: 16 amino acids. Germline CDR1 reads SGHDT; CDR2 reads YYEEEE. CDR3 DNA sequence: TGTGCCAGCAGCTTGGTTGGGACAGGGGGCGTTCAGCCCCAGCATTTT. This gives the protein CASSLVGTGGVQPQHF.

This clone was counted between two and nine times. The chain recombines TRBV2 with TRBJ1-5; D call uncertain. The CDR3 contains 12 residues. From germline, CDR1 is SNHLY and CDR2 FYNNEI. V gave up 2 bases and J gave up 7 bases, with 6 bases separating them. Here the CDR3 DNA reads TGTGCCAGCAGTGAAAGCGCGCAGCCCCAGCATTTT. As protein: CASSESAQPQHF.

The chain links TRBV27 to TRBJ2-1; D might be TRBD1 or TRBD2, each matching 6 bases. The CDR3 runs to 14 residues. Trimming removed 6 bases at V and 9 bases at J, with 18 bases between. Germline assignment: CDR1 MNHEY and CDR2 SMNVEV (reference sequence). CDR3 sequence: CASRRSGAQGEQFF. CDR3 nucleotide sequence: TGTGCCAGCAGGCGATCGGGGGCCCAGGGTGAGCAGTTCTTC.

The table lists this clone with a count of one. In DNA, the CDR3 is TGTGCCTGGAGCCTCCAAGGGGGGAGAGCTTTCTTT. This encodes CAWSLQGGRAFF. This rearrangement joins TRBV30 to TRBJ1-1; tentative D call: TRBD1 (6 bases). Trimming stripped 3 bases from V and 10 bases from J, with 15 bases between. The V gene's germline CDR1 is GTSNPN and CDR2 SVGIG (reference sequence). The CDR3 contains 12 residues.

As DNA, the CDR3 is TGTGCCAGCAGTTTAAACGGGGGTGATACGCAGTATTTT. Translating it yields CASSLNGGDTQYF. The V gene is TRBV12-3 or TRBV12-4, the J gene TRBJ2-3; a weak D match, TRBD2 (6 bases). The CDR3 runs 13 residues. Deletions cut 2 bases from V and 6 bases from J, with 9 bases between.

V is TRBV5-1 and J is TRBJ2-1; 11 bases line up with TRBD1. CDR1 is SGHRS, CDR2 YFSETQ, per germline. The CDR3 totals 14 residues. The trim removed 4 bases at V and 7 bases at J, leaving 4 bases unmatched. Written as DNA, the CDR3 is TGCGCCAGCAGCGACGGACAGGGGGCGAATGAGCAGTTCTTC. This encodes CASSDGQGANEQFF. Full variable domain (missing parts from reference TRBV5-1 and TRBJ2-1): KAGVTQTPRYLIKTRGQQVTLSCSPISGHRSVSWYQQTPGQGLQFLFEYFSETQRNKGNFPGRFSGRQFSNSRSEMNVSTLELGDSALYLCASSDGQGANEQFFGPGTRLTVL.

The rearrangement uses TRBV6-5 and TRBJ1-5; D remains ambiguous. The V end was cut by 0 bases, the J end by 4 bases, with 7 bases between. Germline V gene data show CDR1 as MNHEY and CDR2 as SVGAGI. The CDR3 length is 14 residues. The CDR3 sequence: CASSYSRENQPQHF. CDR3 nucleotides: TGTGCCAGCAGTTACTCAAGGGAAAATCAGCCCCAGCATTTT.

This chain connects TRBV6-2 or TRBV6-3 to TRBJ2-7, with 7 bases lining up with TRBD1. Losses at the gene ends were 5 bases for V and 0 bases for J; bases not matched to a gene: 10. The CDR3 consists of 16 residues. The germline V gene has CDR1 MNHEY and CDR2 SVGEGT. The CDR3 spells CASSDPGQRSSYEQYV. The CDR3, as DNA: TGTGCCAGCAGTGACCCGGGACAGCGGAGCTCCTACGAGCAGTACGTC.

This chain links TRBV4-1 with TRBJ1-2; perhaps TRBD1 as D (5 bases). Germline assignment: CDR1 MGHRA and CDR2 YSYEKL. V was pared by 0 bases and J by 8 bases, with 13 bases between. This CDR3 has 14 amino acids. The CDR3 nucleotides read TGCGCCAGCAGCCAAGATCCAGGGCTGAGGGGCTACACCTTC. It is translated as CASSQDPGLRGYTF.

This clone was detected a few times. The chain combines TRBV6-5 with TRBJ2-3; 9 bases agree with TRBD2. The CDR3 length is 16 residues. J gave up 2 bases and V 4 bases, and 7 bases lay outside the gene matches. Germline values: CDR1 MNHEY, CDR2 SVGAGI. CDR3 loop: CASSFNLAGLTDTQYF. The DNA of the CDR3 is TGTGCCAGCAGTTTCAACCTAGCGGGGCTCACAGATACGCAGTATTTT.

The genes are TRBV18 and TRBJ1-4; D gene uncertain. With 0 bases removed from V and 1 base from J, the gap between germline ends came to 6 bases. Germline V CDR1 and CDR2: KGHSH, LQKENI. The CDR3 extends over 15 amino acids. DNA for the CDR3: TGTGCCAGCTCACCACCGGCCGGAACTAATGAAAAACTGTTTTTT. This codes for CASSPPAGTNEKLFF. Variable domain in full (rest from reference TRBV18 and TRBJ1-4): NAGVMQNPRHLVRRRGQEARLRCSPMKGHSHVYWYRQLPEEGLKFMVYLQKENIIDESGMPKERFSAEFPKEGPSILRIQQVVRGDSAAYFCASSPPAGTNEKLFFGSGTQLSVL.

The chain has TRBV6-5 and TRBJ1-5; TRBD1 is a possible D gene (5 bases). CDR1 MNHEY and CDR2 SVGAGI come from the germline V gene. The CDR3 spans 13 residues. Between the trimmed V and J ends, which lost 8 bases and 5 bases, there was a span of 13 bases. The CDR3 reads CASSSREDQPQHF. CDR3 DNA: TGTGCCAGCTCATCCAGGGAAGATCAGCCCCAGCATTTT.

The chain has TRBV19 and TRBJ2-2, with D uncertain. CDR3 size: 14 residues. V lost 6 bases, J lost 0 bases, and 8 bases lay in between. Germline-derived CDR1 and CDR2 are LNHDA and SQIVND (reference sequence). The CDR3 region has the DNA TGTGCCAGTAGACGGACCCCGAACACCGGGGAGCTGTTTTTT. Its translation: CASRRTPNTGELFF.

In this sample, this clone turned up a few times. The chain employs TRBV25-1 and TRBJ1-3; D gene uncertain. The CDR3 is made up of 15 amino acids. The V and J ends lost 5 bases and 0 bases respectively, with 11 bases between them. CDR1 and CDR2 from the germline V gene are MGHDK and SYGVNS. Written as DNA, the CDR3 is TGTGCCAGCAGTAACCCAAAAACCTCTGGAAACACCATATATTTT. It encodes CASSNPKTSGNTIYF.